The source of this T cell receptor beta chain is a study of T cell responses to AZD1222 COVID-19 vaccine. Findings and limits, study-wide: Regions 160-218 and 743-854 dominated among vaccine-associated CD4 TCRs spanning spike.

Germline CDR1 is SNHLY and CDR2 is FYNNEI. V was trimmed by 3 bases and J by 4 bases, leaving 9 bases between them. The CDR3 is 13 amino acids. Produced via immunoSEQ multiplex PCR; TCRdb's table is partial and in-frame only. The sample consists of around 180,000 clones, about 92% of them appearing once. On this clone itself: Its antigen is still unknown.

The gene calls are TRBV2 and TRBJ1-1, with a possible D match to TRBD1 (5 bases). The clonotype was recovered from an adult in good health. Sequences were derived from peripheral blood, sampled on day 0 of AZD1222 vaccination. DNA for the CDR3: TGTGCCAGCAGTGATTGGGGGGGCACTGAAGCTTTCTTT. Translating gives CASSDWGGTEAFF.